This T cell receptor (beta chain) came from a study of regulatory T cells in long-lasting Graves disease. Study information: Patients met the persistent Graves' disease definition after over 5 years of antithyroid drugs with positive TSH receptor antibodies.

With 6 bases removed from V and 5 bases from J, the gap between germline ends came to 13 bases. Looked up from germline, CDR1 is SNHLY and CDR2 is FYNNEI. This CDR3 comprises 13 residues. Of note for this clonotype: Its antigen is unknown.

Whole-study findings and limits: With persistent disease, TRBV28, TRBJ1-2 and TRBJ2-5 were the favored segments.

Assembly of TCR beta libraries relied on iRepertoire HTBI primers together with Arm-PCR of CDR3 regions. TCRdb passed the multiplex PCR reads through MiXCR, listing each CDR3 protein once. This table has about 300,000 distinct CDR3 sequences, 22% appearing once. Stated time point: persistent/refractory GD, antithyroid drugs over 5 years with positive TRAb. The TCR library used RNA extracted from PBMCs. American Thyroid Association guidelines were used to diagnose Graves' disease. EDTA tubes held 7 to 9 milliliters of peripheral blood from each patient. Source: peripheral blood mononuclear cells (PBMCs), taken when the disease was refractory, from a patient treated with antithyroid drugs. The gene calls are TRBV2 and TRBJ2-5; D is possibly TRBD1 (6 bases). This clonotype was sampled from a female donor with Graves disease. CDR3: CASSFTGMETQYF. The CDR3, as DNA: TGTGCCAGCAGCTTTACAGGGATGGAGACCCAGTACTTC.